The clone carrying this TCR beta chain has just a few counts. Its specificity is unknown. This specimen belongs to a study of regulatory T cells in long-lasting Graves disease. Across the whole study: To qualify as persistent, Graves' disease required over 5 years of antithyroid drugs with positive TSH receptor antibodies.

Trimming removed 5 bases at V and 0 bases at J, with 14 bases between. CDR1 SGHTA and CDR2 FQGNSA come from the germline V gene. The CDR3 covers 15 residues. The study's findings and limits: Patients with persistent disease showed a bias toward TRBV28, TRBJ1-2 and TRBJ2-5. Among persistent patients, a larger number of public clonotypes were shared (about 2,800) than among newly diagnosed patients (around 980).

In building TCR beta libraries, iRepertoire HTBI primers were used together with Arm-PCR of CDR3 regions. TCRdb used MiXCR to reprocess the multiplex PCR reads, holding one entry per CDR3 protein. The sample holds about 470,000 distinct CDR3 sequences; approximately 21% are singletons and the top ten take roughly 7%. Time point reported: persistent/refractory GD, antithyroid drugs over 5 years with positive TRAb. Following extraction of RNA from PBMCs, that RNA was used to make the TCR library. The chain combines TRBV7-2 with TRBJ2-7; D tentatively fits TRBD1 or TRBD2 (5 bases each). The receptor's source is a female donor with Graves disease. Source: peripheral blood mononuclear cells (PBMCs), taken when the disease was refractory, from a patient treated with antithyroid drugs. In nucleotides, the CDR3 is TGTGCCAGCAGCCGACTATGGGGGAGCTCCTACGAGCAGTACTTC. Translation: CASSRLWGSSYEQYF.